This T cell receptor beta chain was recovered during a study of technical replicates of blood from several donors. Data came from immunoSEQ multiplex PCR; TCRdb stores just in-frame clones and leaves some out. The sample records more than 90,000 clones, under 97% being singletons. This clone has a single count. CDR1 and CDR2 (germline): SEHNR, FQNEAQ (reference sequence). V gave up 7 bases and J gave up 5 bases, with 18 bases separating them. The CDR3 length is 15 residues. This TCR derives from a human donor in good health. Sample: T cells isolated from PBMCs. V gene TRBV7-9 combines with J gene TRBJ2-1, with D possibly TRBD1 on 6 matching bases. The CDR3 is CASILLEGDHNEQFF. In DNA form, the CDR3 reads TGTGCCAGCATTCTACTAGAGGGGGACCACAATGAGCAGTTCTTC. Together with reference TRBV7-9 and TRBJ2-1, the CDR3 gives the full variable domain: DTGVSQNPRHKITKRGQNVTFRCDPISEHNRLYWYRQTLGQGPEFLTYFQNEAQLEKSRLLSDRFSAERPKGSFSTLEIQRTEQGDSAMYLCASILLEGDHNEQFFGPGTRLTVL.